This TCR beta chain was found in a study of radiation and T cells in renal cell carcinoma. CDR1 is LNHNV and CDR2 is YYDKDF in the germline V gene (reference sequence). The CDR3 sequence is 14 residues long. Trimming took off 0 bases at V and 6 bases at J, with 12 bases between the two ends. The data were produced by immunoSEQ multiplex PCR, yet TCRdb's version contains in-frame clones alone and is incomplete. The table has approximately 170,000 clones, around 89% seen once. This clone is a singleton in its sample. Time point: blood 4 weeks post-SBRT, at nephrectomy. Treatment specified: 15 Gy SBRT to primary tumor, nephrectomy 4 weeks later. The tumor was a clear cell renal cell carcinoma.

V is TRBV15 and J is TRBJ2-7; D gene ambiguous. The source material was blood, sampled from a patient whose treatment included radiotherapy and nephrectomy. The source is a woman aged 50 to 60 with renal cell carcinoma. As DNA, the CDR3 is TGTGCCACCAGCAGAGAGACACCTCTACGCGAGCAGTACTTC. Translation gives CATSRETPLREQYF. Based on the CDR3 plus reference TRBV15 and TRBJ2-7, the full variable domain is DAMVIQNPRYQVTQFGKPVTLSCSQTLNHNVMYWYQQKSSQAPKLLFHYYDKDFNNEADTPDNFQSRRPNTSFCFLDIRSPGLGDTAMYLCATSRETPLREQYFGPGTRLTVT.